This T cell receptor (beta chain) was captured by sequencing in a study of spatial heterogeneity in lung cancer. Time point described: sample taken at primary tumor resection. Whole RNA, isolated from tumor, nontumor lung or frozen PBMC, was sequenced without prior sorting. CDR1 ENHRY and CDR2 SYGVKD come from the germline V gene. CDR3 size: 13 residues. Trimming took off 2 bases at V and 2 bases at J, with 7 bases between the two ends. Each CDR3 protein gets one entry after TCRdb re-called the 5' RACE reads with MiXCR. The table has just under 95,000 distinct CDR3 sequences, 9.5% to 15% seen once. This clonotype was seen repeatedly, ten times or more.

The sequence was collected from a male donor with early-stage non-small cell lung cancer. Material: PBMCs, obtained at surgery. The chain carries TRBV10-3 and TRBJ2-7; D is unresolved. The CDR3 loop is CAISETSPYEQYF. The CDR3 region has the DNA TGTGCCATCAGTGAGACTTCGCCCTACGAGCAGTACTTC.